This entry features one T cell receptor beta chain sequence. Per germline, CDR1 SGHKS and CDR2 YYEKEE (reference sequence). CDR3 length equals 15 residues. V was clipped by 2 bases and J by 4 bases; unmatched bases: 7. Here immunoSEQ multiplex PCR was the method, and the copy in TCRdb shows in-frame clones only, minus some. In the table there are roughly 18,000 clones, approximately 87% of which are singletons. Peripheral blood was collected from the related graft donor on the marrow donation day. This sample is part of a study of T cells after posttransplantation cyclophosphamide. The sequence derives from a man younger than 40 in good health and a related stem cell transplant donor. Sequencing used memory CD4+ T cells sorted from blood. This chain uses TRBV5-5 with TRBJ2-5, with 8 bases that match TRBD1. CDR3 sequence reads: CASSFETGERETQYF. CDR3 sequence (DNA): TGTGCCAGCAGCTTTGAGACAGGGGAAAGAGAGACCCAGTACTTC.